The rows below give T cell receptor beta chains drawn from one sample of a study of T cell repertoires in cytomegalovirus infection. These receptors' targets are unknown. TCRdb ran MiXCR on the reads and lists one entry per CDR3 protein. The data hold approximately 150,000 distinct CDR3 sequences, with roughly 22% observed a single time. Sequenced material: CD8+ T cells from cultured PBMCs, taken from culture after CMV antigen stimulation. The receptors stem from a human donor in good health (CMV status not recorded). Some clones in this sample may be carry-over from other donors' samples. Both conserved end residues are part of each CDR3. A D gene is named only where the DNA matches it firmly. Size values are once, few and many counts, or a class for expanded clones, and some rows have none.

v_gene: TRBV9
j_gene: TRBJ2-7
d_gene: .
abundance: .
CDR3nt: TGTGCCAGCAGCGTAGCTGCGCGGGGTGATCACGAGCAGTACTTC
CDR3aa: CASSVAARGDHEQYF

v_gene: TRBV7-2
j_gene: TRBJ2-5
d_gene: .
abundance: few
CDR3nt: TGTGCCAGCAGCTTATTTGGAGAGACCCAGTACTTC
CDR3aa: CASSLFGETQYF

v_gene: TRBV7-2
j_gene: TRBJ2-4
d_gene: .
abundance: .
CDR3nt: TGTGCCAGCAGCACACGGGCGGGGCTAGCCAAAAACATTCAGTACTTC
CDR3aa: CASSTRAGLAKNIQYF

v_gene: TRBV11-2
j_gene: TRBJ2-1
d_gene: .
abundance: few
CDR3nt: TGTGCCAGCAGCCCCATCCCCCAGATCCTAGCCTACAATGAGCAGTTCTTC
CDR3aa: CASSPIPQILAYNEQFF

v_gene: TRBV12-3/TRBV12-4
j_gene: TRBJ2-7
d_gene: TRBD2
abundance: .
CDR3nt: TGTGCCAGCAGTCCCTCGGGGGGCGGGGGGGAAACATACGAGCAGTACTTC
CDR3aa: CASSPSGGGGETYEQYF

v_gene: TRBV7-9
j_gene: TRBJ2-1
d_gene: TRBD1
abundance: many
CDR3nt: TGTGCCAGCAGCGCACCCGACAGGGTTGATGAGCAGTTCTTC
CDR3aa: CASSAPDRVDEQFF

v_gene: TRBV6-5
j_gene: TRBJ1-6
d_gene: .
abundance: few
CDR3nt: TGTGCCAGCAGTTACTCGCCAGGGGTGGATTCACCCCTCCACTTT
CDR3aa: CASSYSPGVDSPLHF

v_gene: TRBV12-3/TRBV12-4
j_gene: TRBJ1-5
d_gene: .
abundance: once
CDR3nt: TGTGCCAGCAGTCCCGGACAGTTCGATCAGCCCCAGCATTTT
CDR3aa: CASSPGQFDQPQHF

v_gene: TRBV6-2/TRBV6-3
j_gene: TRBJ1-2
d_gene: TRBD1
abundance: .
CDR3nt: TGTGCCAGCAGCTGGGACCGGGACAGCGCATTTATCTATGGCTACACCTTC
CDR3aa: CASSWDRDSAFIYGYTF

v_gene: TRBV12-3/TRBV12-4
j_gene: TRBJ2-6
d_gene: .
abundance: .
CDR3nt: TGTGCCAGCAGTTTCTCGAGCTCTGGGGCCAACGTCCTGACTTTC
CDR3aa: CASSFSSSGANVLTF

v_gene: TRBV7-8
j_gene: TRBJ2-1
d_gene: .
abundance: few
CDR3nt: TGTGCCAGCAGCTTAGCACGGGGGACCAGGGCCTCCTACAATGAGCAGTTCTTC
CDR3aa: CASSLARGTRASYNEQFF

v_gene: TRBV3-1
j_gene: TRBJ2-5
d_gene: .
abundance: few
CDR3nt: TGTGCCAGCAGCCAAGCTAATTCAGGGCTCCTGAGACAAGAGACCCAGTACTTC
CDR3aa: CASSQANSGLLRQETQYF

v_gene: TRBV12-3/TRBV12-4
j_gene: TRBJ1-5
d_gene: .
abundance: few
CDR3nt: TGTGCCAGCAGTTTCACCCGAAATCAGCCCCAGCATTTT
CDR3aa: CASSFTRNQPQHF

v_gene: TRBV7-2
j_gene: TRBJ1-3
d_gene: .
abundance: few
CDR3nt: TGTGCCAGCAGCTTAGAAGTCAGGTCTGGAAACACCATATATTTT
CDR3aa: CASSLEVRSGNTIYF

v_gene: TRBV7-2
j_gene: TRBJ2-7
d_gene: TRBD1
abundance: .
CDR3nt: TGTGCCAGCAGCCACTCGACAGGGGGCTACGAGCAGTACTTC
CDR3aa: CASSHSTGGYEQYF

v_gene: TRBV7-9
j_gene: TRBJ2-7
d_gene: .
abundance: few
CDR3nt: TGTGCCAGCACCGATAGCGGAGAAAAATACGAGCAGTACTTC
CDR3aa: CASTDSGEKYEQYF

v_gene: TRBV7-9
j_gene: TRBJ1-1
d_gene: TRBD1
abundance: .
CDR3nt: TGTGCCAGCAGCGATCGGGACAGCTGGAGGACTGAAGCTTTCTTT
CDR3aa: CASSDRDSWRTEAFF

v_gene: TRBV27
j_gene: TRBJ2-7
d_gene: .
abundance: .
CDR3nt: TGTGCCAGCAGTTTAGGAGAGGCACCCGGCTACGAGCAGTACTTC
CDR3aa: CASSLGEAPGYEQYF

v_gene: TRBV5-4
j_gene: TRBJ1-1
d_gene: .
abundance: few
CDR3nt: TGTGCCAGCAGCTCAGCAGACTGGAACACTGAAGCTTTCTTT
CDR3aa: CASSSADWNTEAFF

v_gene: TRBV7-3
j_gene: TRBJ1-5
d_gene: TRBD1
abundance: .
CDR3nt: TGTGCCAGCAGCCCAGGGGGTTATCAGCCCCAGCATTTT
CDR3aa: CASSPGGYQPQHF

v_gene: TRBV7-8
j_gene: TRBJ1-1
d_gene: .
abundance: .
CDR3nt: TGTGCCAGCAGCCCCCGAGGGGGGGATCAGGACGAAGCTTTCTTT
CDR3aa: CASSPRGGDQDEAFF

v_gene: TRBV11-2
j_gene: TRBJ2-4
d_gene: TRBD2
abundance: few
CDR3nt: TGTGCCAGCAGCTTAGAACTAGCGGGGGGGCCCCTAGCCAAAAACATTCAGTACTTC
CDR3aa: CASSLELAGGPLAKNIQYF

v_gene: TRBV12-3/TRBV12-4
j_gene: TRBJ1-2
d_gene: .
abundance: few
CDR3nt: TGTGCCAGCAGTTTCGGGCAGAACTATGGCTACACCTTC
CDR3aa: CASSFGQNYGYTF

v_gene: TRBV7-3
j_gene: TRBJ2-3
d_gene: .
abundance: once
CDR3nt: TGTGCCAGCAGCTTAACATGGGCCTTAGGGGATACGCAGTATTTT
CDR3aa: CASSLTWALGDTQYF

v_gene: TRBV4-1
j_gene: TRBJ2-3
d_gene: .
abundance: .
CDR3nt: TGCGCCAGCAGCCAGGGACTTCCTGGGGATACGCAGTATTTT
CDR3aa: CASSQGLPGDTQYF

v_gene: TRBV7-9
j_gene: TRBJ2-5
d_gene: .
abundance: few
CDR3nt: TGTGCCAGCAGCCCGAGGGAGGGGGTAAAAGAGACCCAGTACTTC
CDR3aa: CASSPREGVKETQYF

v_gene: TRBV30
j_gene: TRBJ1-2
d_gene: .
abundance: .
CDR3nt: TGTGCCTCCCCGGGAGGGAATCTCTATGGCTACACCTTC
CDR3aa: CASPGGNLYGYTF

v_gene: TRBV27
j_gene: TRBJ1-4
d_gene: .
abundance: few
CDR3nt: TGTGCCAGCAGTCCGCATCGGGATCGGGAAAAACTGTTTTTT
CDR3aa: CASSPHRDREKLFF

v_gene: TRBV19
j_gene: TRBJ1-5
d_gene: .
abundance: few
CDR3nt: TGTGCCAGTACCCCAGAGGAGGGGTCGGGTCAGCCCCAGCATTTT
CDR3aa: CASTPEEGSGQPQHF

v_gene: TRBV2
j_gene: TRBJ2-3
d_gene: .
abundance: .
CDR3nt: TGTGCCAGCATCCGGAATAGCCTAGCAGAAGAGGCAGATACGCAGTATTTT
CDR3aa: CASIRNSLAEEADTQYF

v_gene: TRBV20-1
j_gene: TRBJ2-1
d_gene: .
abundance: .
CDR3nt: TGCAGTGCTAGAGATCCTGTTCGCACCTCCTACAATGAGCAGTTCTTC
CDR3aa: CSARDPVRTSYNEQFF

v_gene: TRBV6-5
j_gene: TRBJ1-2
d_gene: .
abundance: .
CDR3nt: TGTGACAGCAGTCCGCGGCAGGCCATGATCTATGGCTACACCTTC
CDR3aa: CDSSPRQAMIYGYTF

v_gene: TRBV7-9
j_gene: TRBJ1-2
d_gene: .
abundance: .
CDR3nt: TGTGCCAGCAGCTTCGGGACTGACGGCTACACCTTC
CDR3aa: CASSFGTDGYTF

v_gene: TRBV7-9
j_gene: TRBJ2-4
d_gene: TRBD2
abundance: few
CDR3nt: TGTGCCAGCAGCAATCCGGGACTAGCGGGGACTTTAGCCAAAAACATTCAGTACTTC
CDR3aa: CASSNPGLAGTLAKNIQYF

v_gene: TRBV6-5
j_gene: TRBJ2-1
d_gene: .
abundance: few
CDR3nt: TGTGCCAGCAGTTACTCGAACAGCAATGAGCAGTTCTTC
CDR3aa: CASSYSNSNEQFF

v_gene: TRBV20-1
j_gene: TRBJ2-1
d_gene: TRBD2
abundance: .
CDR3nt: TGCAGTGCCCGTCCTAGCAGCGGGGGATACAATGAGGAGTTCTTC
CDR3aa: CSARPSSGGYNEEFF

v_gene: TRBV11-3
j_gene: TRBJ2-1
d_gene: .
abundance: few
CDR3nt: TGTGCCAGCAGCTTTAATGGGCCAAACAATGAGCAGTTCTTC
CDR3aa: CASSFNGPNNEQFF

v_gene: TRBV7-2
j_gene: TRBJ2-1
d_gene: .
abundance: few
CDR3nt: TGTGCCAGCAGCTTTAGACGGTACAATGAGCAGTTCTTC
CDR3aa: CASSFRRYNEQFF

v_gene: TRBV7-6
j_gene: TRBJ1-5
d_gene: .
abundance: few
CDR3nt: TGTGCCAGCAGCGCCGAACAAGACAGTCAGCCCCAGCATTTT
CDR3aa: CASSAEQDSQPQHF

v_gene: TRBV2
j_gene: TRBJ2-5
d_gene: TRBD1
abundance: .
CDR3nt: TGTGCCAGCAGTGAGCGGACAGGCAGGACCCAGTACTTC
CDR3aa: CASSERTGRTQYF

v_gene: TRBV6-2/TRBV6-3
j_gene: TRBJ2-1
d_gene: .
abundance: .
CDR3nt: TGTGCCAGCAGACTGGGCCTTTACAATGAGCAGTTCTTC
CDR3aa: CASRLGLYNEQFF

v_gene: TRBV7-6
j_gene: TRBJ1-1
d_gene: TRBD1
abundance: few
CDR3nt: TGTGCCAGCAGCCTAGAGGACAGGGGAGAGAACACTGAAGCTTTCTTT
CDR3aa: CASSLEDRGENTEAFF

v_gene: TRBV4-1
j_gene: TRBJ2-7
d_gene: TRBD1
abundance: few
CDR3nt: TGCGCCAGCCAGAGGGGACAGGGGAACTACGAGCAGTACTTC
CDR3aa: CASQRGQGNYEQYF

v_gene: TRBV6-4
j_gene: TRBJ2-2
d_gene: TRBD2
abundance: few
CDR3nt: TGTGCCAGCAGTGACTCAGCGGGGGGGCCGAACACCGGGGAGCTGTTTTTT
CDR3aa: CASSDSAGGPNTGELFF

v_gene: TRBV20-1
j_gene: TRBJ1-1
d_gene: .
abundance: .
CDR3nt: TGCAGTGCTAGAGCCCCGATCGGCTACACTGAAGCTTTCTTT
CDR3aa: CSARAPIGYTEAFF

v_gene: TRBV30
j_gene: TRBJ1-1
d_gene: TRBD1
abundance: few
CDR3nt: TGTGCCTGGAACAGGGGCACCAGGAACACTGAAGCTTTCTTT
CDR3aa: CAWNRGTRNTEAFF

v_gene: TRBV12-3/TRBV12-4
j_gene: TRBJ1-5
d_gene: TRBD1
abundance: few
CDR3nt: TGTGCCAGCAGTCCCGGACAGGGGGGTCAGCCCCAGCATTTT
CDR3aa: CASSPGQGGQPQHF

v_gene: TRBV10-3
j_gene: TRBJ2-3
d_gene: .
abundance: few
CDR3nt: TGTGCCATCAGAGACCGAGGACAGACCACAGATACGCAGTATTTT
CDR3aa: CAIRDRGQTTDTQYF

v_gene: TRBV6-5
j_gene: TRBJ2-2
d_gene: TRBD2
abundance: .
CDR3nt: TGTGCCAGCAGTCCTTCCCCGGCGGGGGGCATCCGGGAGCTGTTTTTT
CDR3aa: CASSPSPAGGIRELFF

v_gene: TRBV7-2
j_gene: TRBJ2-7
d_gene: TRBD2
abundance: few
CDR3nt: TGTGCCAGCAGCCCTCCAGCGGGGGTCCCTACCTACGAGCAGTACTTC
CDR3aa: CASSPPAGVPTYEQYF

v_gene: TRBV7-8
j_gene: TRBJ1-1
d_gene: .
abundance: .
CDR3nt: TGTGCCAGCAGCCCCTACAGGAACGGAGCTTTCTTT
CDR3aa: CASSPYRNGAFF

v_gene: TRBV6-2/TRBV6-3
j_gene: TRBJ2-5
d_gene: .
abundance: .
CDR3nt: TGTGCCAGCAGTGCAGACAGGCCCCAAGAGACCCAGTACTTC
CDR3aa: CASSADRPQETQYF

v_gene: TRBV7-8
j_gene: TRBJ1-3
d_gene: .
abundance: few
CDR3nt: TGTGCCAGCAGCTTAGGAGGTGGGGTACATTTT
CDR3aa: CASSLGGGVHF

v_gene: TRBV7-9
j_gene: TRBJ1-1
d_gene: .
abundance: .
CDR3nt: TGTGCCAGCAGCTTAGTAGAGGGGCCGGGCACTGAAGCTTTCTTT
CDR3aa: CASSLVEGPGTEAFF

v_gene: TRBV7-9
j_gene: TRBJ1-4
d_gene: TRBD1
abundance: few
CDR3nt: TGTGCCAGCAGCATGCAGGGGGCGAAACTGTTTTTT
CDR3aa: CASSMQGAKLFF